The 22 T cell receptor beta chains in this list originate from one sample, sequenced in a study of control samples from healthy donors and cancer patients. Profiled with immunoSEQ multiplex PCR; TCRdb holds only in-frame clones, not every one. The sample lists about 98,000 clones, about four fifths occurring once. The sample comprised blood. The source of these receptors is a woman aged 25 to 39 in good health.

The V gene is TRBV5-4, the J gene TRBJ1-2; TRBD1 aligns across 12 bases. After removal of 4 bases from V and 5 bases from J, the junction contained 6 bases not matched to a gene. Germline-derived CDR1 and CDR2 are SGHNT and YYREEE (reference sequence). The CDR3 is made up of 15 amino acids. The CDR3 here is CASSMGQGAGYGYTF. The CDR3 nucleotides read TGTGCCAGCAGCATGGGACAGGGGGCGGGTTATGGCTACACCTTC.

This clone showed up just a few times. This rearrangement joins TRBV19 to TRBJ1-2; possible D gene TRBD1, 5 bases. Germline values: CDR1 LNHDA, CDR2 SQIVND (reference sequence). The CDR3 contains 16 residues. The V gene lost 0 bases and the J gene lost 6 bases, with 17 bases spanning the gap. CDR3 protein: CASSIDYAGRDHGYTF. CDR3 DNA: TGTGCCAGTAGTATAGATTACGCAGGGAGGGACCATGGCTACACCTTC.

This sequence joins TRBV5-1 and TRBJ1-3, with D unresolved. The germline V gene encodes CDR1 SGHRS and CDR2 YFSETQ. The ends were cut back, 0 bases at V and 3 bases at J, with 7 bases in the middle. The CDR3 extends over 14 amino acids. The CDR3 sequence: CASSLVRGGNTIYF. CDR3 DNA sequence: TGCGCCAGCAGCTTGGTCCGGGGTGGAAACACCATATATTTT.

The rearrangement uses TRBV5-1 and TRBJ1-2, with D possibly being TRBD1 (6 bases). The germline gives CDR1 SGHRS, CDR2 YFSETQ. The V and J ends lost 0 bases and 4 bases respectively, with 10 bases between them. The CDR3 length is 14 residues. Here the CDR3 DNA reads TGCGCCAGCAGCTTGGTGGACAGTAGCTATGGCTACACCTTC. It yields the protein CASSLVDSSYGYTF.

The chain links TRBV19 to TRBJ1-1; D uncertain. Trimming took off 1 base at V and 6 bases at J, with 15 bases between the two ends. Germline-derived CDR1 and CDR2 are LNHDA and SQIVND (reference sequence). The CDR3 sequence is 15 residues long. The CDR3 here is CASSIAGRAGAEAFF. CDR3 DNA: TGTGCCAGTAGTATAGCGGGAAGGGCGGGTGCTGAAGCTTTCTTT. Together with reference TRBV19 and TRBJ1-1, the CDR3 gives the full variable domain: DGGITQSPKYLFRKEGQNVTLSCEQNLNHDAMYWYRQDPGQGLRLIYYSQIVNDFQKGDIAEGYSVSREKKESFPLTVTSAQKNPTAFYLCASSIAGRAGAEAFFGQGTRLTVV.

The V gene is TRBV27, the J gene TRBJ2-2, with 11 bases matching TRBD2. The V gene's germline CDR1 is MNHEY and CDR2 SMNVEV (reference sequence). The CDR3 extends over 16 amino acids. V was clipped by 4 bases and J by 6 bases; unmatched bases: 7. CDR3 in DNA: TGTGCCAGCAGTTACTATAGCGGGGGGGCCCCCGGGGAGCTGTTTTTT. This translates into CASSYYSGGAPGELFF.

The chain couples TRBV30 to TRBJ1-4; D perhaps matches TRBD1 (6 bases). In germline, CDR1 is GTSNPN, CDR2 SVGIG (reference sequence). The V end lost 5 bases, the J end lost 8 bases, and 15 bases lay between the germline ends. CDR3 length equals 13 residues. CDR3 in DNA: TGTGCCTGGGGGGAGGCAGGGGCGGAAAAACTGTTTTTT. This sequence encodes CAWGEAGAEKLFF.

The rearrangement links TRBV5-1 to TRBJ2-5; 10 positions match TRBD2. The germline CDR1 and CDR2 sequences are SGHRS and YFSETQ. This CDR3 contains 15 residues. Trimming at V came to 3 bases and at J to 4 bases, leaving 6 bases not matched to a gene. This chain's CDR3 is CASSWSGGAGETQYF. The CDR3 nucleotides read TGCGCCAGCAGCTGGAGCGGGGGGGCCGGAGAGACCCAGTACTTC.

The genes are TRBV29-1 and TRBJ1-1; D unresolved. Trimming shortened V by 5 bases and J by 1 base, and 11 bases separated the two germline ends. Germline values: CDR1 SQVTM, CDR2 ANQGSEA. This CDR3 is built from 13 residues. CDR3 residues: CSVMQTSNTEAFF. The CDR3, as DNA: TGCAGCGTTATGCAGACCTCGAACACTGAAGCTTTCTTT.

This rearrangement joins TRBV19 to TRBJ2-1; D possibly corresponds to TRBD1 (6 bases). V gave up 5 bases and J gave up 6 bases, with 14 bases separating them. CDR3 size: 14 residues. In germline, CDR1 is LNHDA, CDR2 SQIVND (reference sequence). CDR3 residues: CASSYLGALNEQFF. CDR3 in DNA: TGTGCCAGTAGTTATTTGGGGGCCCTCAATGAGCAGTTCTTC.

The rearrangement links TRBV19 to TRBJ2-1; D call uncertain. V was pared by 6 bases and J by 9 bases, with 12 bases between. Looked up from germline, CDR1 is LNHDA and CDR2 is SQIVND (reference sequence). This CDR3 has 12 residues. This CDR3 reads CASSRPWGEQFF. The CDR3 coding sequence is TGTGCCAGTAGCCGACCCTGGGGTGAGCAGTTCTTC.

This clone came up a few times. V gene TRBV1 combines with J gene TRBJ2-7; TRBD2 is the table's D call and was not checked against the DNA. TRBV1 is assigned pseudogene status. The CDR3 totals 14 residues. CDR3 in DNA: TGCACCAGCAGCCAAGATTTGCCTATCTACGAGCAGTACTTC. As protein: CTSSQDLPIYEQYF.

The rearrangement joins TRBV19 to TRBJ1-1, with D unclear. The CDR3 has 14 residues. Deletions cut 1 base from V and 1 base from J, with 7 bases between. Germline V gene sequence: CDR1 LNHDA, CDR2 SQIVND (reference sequence). CDR3 sequence reads: CASSIGRGNTEAFF. The CDR3 nucleotides are TGTGCCAGTAGTATAGGGCGAGGGAACACTGAAGCTTTCTTT.

V gene TRBV6-1 combines with J gene TRBJ1-5, with unresolved D. The CDR3 consists of 11 residues. Germline-derived CDR1 and CDR2 are MNHNS and SASEGT. V was shortened by 3 bases and J by 8 bases, with 5 bases between the two germline ends. CDR3 coding DNA: TGTGCCAGCAGTGAGTGGAAGCCCCAGCATTTT. Protein: CASSEWKPQHF.

The chain has TRBV6-5 and TRBJ1-5; maybe TRBD1 (6 bases). V lost 6 bases to trimming and J lost 5 bases, with 17 bases between them. This CDR3 is built from 15 residues. Germline CDR1 reads MNHEY; CDR2 reads SVGAGI. CDR3 DNA: TGTGCCAGCAGAGCCGTAGGGGGGGGCGATCAGCCCCAGCATTTT. Translated: CASRAVGGGDQPQHF.

This clone was detected ten times or more. This chain uses TRBV6-5 with TRBJ1-6, with TRBD1 as a possible D gene (5 bases). Germline-derived CDR1 and CDR2 are MNHEY and SVGAGI. The length of the CDR3 is 14 residues. With 7 bases removed from V and 9 bases from J, the gap between germline ends came to 16 bases. The CDR3 here is CASKKTDSISPLHF. In DNA, the CDR3 is TGTGCCAGCAAAAAGACAGACTCGATTTCACCCCTCCACTTT.

The V gene is TRBV13, the J gene TRBJ2-7; 7 bases match TRBD1. The J segment lost 0 bases and the V segment lost 3 bases, leaving 2 bases of the junction unmatched. CDR3 length: 14 residues. From germline, CDR1 is PRHDT and CDR2 FYEKMQ (reference sequence). This CDR3 is CASSLGQSSYEQYF. The CDR3 coding sequence is TGTGCCAGCAGCTTGGGACAGAGCTCCTACGAGCAGTACTTC.

The rearrangement joins TRBV15 to TRBJ1-4, with TRBD1 matching over 10 bases. With V trimmed by 3 bases and J by 6 bases, 4 bases remained unmatched. CDR3 size: 15 residues. Germline V gene data show CDR1 as LNHNV and CDR2 as YYDKDF (reference sequence). The CDR3 region is CATSSTGTGDEKLFF. The CDR3 bases are TGTGCCACCAGCAGCACCGGGACAGGGGATGAAAAACTGTTTTTT.

The rearrangement uses TRBV11-2 and TRBJ2-1, with a possible D match to TRBD1 (6 bases). Germline assignment: CDR1 SGHAT and CDR2 FQNNGV. There are 12 residues in the CDR3. Trimming took off 4 bases at V and 9 bases at J, with 10 bases between the two ends. CDR3 nucleotide sequence: TGTGCCAGCAGCTCCACAGGGATTGAGCAGTTCTTC. Its translation: CASSSTGIEQFF.

The chain couples TRBV5-1 to TRBJ2-3, with D uncertain. This CDR3 has 15 amino acids. Trimming removed 2 bases at V and 2 bases at J, with 12 bases between. Germline CDR1 is SGHRS and CDR2 is YFSETQ. CDR3 nucleotides: TGCGCCAGCAGCTTTTTTCCCGCCCACACAGATACGCAGTATTTT. Its translation is CASSFFPAHTDTQYF. Full variable domain (rest looked up from reference TRBV5-1 and TRBJ2-3): KAGVTQTPRYLIKTRGQQVTLSCSPISGHRSVSWYQQTPGQGLQFLFEYFSETQRNKGNFPGRFSGRQFSNSRSEMNVSTLELGDSALYLCASSFFPAHTDTQYFGPGTRLTVL.

V and J are TRBV18 and TRBJ1-2; 9 bases line up with TRBD1. Trimming cost V 2 bases and J 8 bases; bases outside gene matches: 6. The CDR3 covers 14 residues. In germline, CDR1 is KGHSH, CDR2 LQKENI. DNA for the CDR3: TGTGCCAGCTCACCAGCCGGGACAGGGATGGGCTACACCTTC. This translates into CASSPAGTGMGYTF.

The chain recombines TRBV5-1 with TRBJ2-3; D call uncertain. This CDR3 spans 14 amino acids. Per germline, CDR1 SGHRS and CDR2 YFSETQ. V was shortened by 0 bases and J by 2 bases, with 7 bases between the two germline ends. CDR3 protein: CASSLVSYTDTQYF. CDR3 nucleotides: TGCGCCAGCAGCTTGGTAAGCTACACAGATACGCAGTATTTT.